The 12 T cell receptor beta chains below all came from one sample that was sequenced in a study of blood T cells in healthy people across ages. The authors ran a second PCR of about 7 to 11 cycles using a sample-barcoded 5' primer and a J-beta primer mix. TCRdb reprocessed the 5' RACE reads with MiXCR, giving one entry per CDR3 protein. Found here are hundreds of thousands of distinct CDR3 sequences, roughly 60% of them singletons; the top ten hold approximately 23%. Sequences were obtained from blood. The receptors originated from a man aged 25 to 40 in good health.

In its sample, this clonotype was seen once. The gene calls are TRBV5-4 and TRBJ2-4; D remains ambiguous. The J call is in doubt because the DNA end fits TRBJ2-5 better. CDR1 SGHNT and CDR2 YYREEE come from the germline V gene (reference sequence). This CDR3 comprises 13 residues. The CDR3 DNA sequence: TGTGCCAGCAGCACCGAGCTGAGGAAGACCCAGTACTTC. This encodes CASSTELRKTQYF.

The chain couples TRBV20-1 to TRBJ2-2; D remains unclear. The V end was cut by 0 bases, the J end by 4 bases, with 9 bases between. The germline gives CDR1 DFQATT, CDR2 SNEGSKA (reference sequence). The length of the CDR3 is 14 residues. The CDR3 protein is CSARDPSITGELFF. CDR3 bases: TGCAGTGCTAGAGATCCTTCAATCACCGGGGAGCTGTTTTTT.

In DNA form, the CDR3 reads TGTGCCAGCAGTGAAAGAGGGAGCGAGCAGTACTTC. Its protein is CASSERGSEQYF. This rearrangement joins TRBV2 to TRBJ2-7; tentative D call: TRBD2 (5 bases). V lost 2 bases and J lost 6, with 8 bases in between. The CDR3 is 12 residues long. Germline values: CDR1 SNHLY, CDR2 FYNNEI.

CDR3 amino acids: CASSPRTSTLQETQYF. In nucleotides, the CDR3 is TGTGCCAGCAGCCCGCGGACTAGCACCCTCCAAGAGACCCAGTACTTC. This chain links TRBV9 with TRBJ2-4; TRBD2 aligns across 8 bases. The J call could be wrong; TRBJ2-5 is a better fit for the DNA end. The CDR3 is 16 residues long. Germline V CDR1 and CDR2: SGDLS, YYNGEE.

The V and J genes are TRBV9 and TRBJ2-6; D gene ambiguous. V lost 2 bases, J lost 1 base, and 7 bases lay in between. The germline V gene has CDR1 SGDLS and CDR2 YYNGEE. The CDR3 contains 15 residues. The CDR3 protein is CASSVKGSGANVLTF. The CDR3 DNA is TGTGCCAGCAGCGTTAAGGGTTCTGGGGCCAACGTCCTGACTTTC.

The V and J genes are TRBV29-1 and TRBJ2-4, with 11 bases lining up with TRBD2. The DNA end is more similar to TRBJ2-7, so the J call may be wrong. The germline V gene has CDR1 SQVTM and CDR2 ANQGSEA. CDR3 size: 15 residues. CDR3 in DNA: TGCAGCGTTGACGGTGGTACTAGCGGGAGCGGCGAGCAGTACTTC. Protein: CSVDGGTSGSGEQYF.

The genes are TRBV7-8 and TRBJ2-3, with D unclear. The CDR3 covers 15 residues. Germline V lookup: CDR1 SGHVS, CDR2 FQNEAQ. V gave up 1 base and J gave up 5 bases, with 13 bases separating them. CDR3 region: CASSLGGLGKDTQYF. The CDR3 DNA reads TGTGCCAGCAGCTTAGGCGGCCTAGGTAAAGATACGCAGTATTTT.

V is TRBV20-1 and J is TRBJ1-1; maybe TRBD1 (5 bases). The CDR3 length is 13 residues. The germline CDR1 and CDR2 sequences are DFQATT and SNEGSKA (reference sequence). The V end lost 2 bases, the J end lost 3 bases, and 10 bases lay between the germline ends. Written as DNA, the CDR3 is TGCAGTGCTAGAAGGATAGGGGACACTGAAGCTTTCTTT. This gives the protein CSARRIGDTEAFF.

The chain uses TRBV6-1 and TRBJ1-1; D is unclear. CDR1 is MNHNS and CDR2 is SASEGT in the germline V gene. Trimming removed 2 bases at V and 1 base at J, with 20 bases between. The CDR3 sequence is 18 residues long. CDR3 protein: CASSELQVSMDPNTEAFF. The DNA of the CDR3 is TGTGCCAGCAGTGAATTGCAGGTATCAATGGACCCGAACACTGAAGCTTTCTTT.

The chain has TRBV4-1 and TRBJ2-1; 9 bases map to TRBD2. Germline-derived CDR1 and CDR2 are MGHRA and YSYEKL. V was pared by 1 base and J by 8 bases, with 9 bases of the junction left unmatched. The CDR3 extends over 16 amino acids. The CDR3 spells CASSQAWLAGSHEQFF. CDR3 nucleotides: TGCGCCAGCAGCCAAGCATGGCTAGCGGGATCCCATGAGCAGTTCTTC.

This sequence joins TRBV27 and TRBJ1-5; 7 nucleotides match TRBD1. Germline V gene lookup returns CDR1 MNHEY and CDR2 SMNVEV (reference sequence). This CDR3 is built from 16 residues. J was trimmed by 4 bases and V by 6 bases; bases with no gene match: 12. The CDR3 sequence is CASRNNRDSGNQPQHF. CDR3 DNA sequence: TGTGCCAGCAGAAATAACCGGGACAGCGGGAATCAGCCCCAGCATTTT.

This clonotype showed up just a few times. The V call is TRBV29-1, the J call TRBJ2-7; 7 nucleotides agree with TRBD1. The CDR3 extends over 15 amino acids. Germline V CDR1 and CDR2: SQVTM, ANQGSEA. V was clipped by 1 base and J by 2 bases; unmatched bases: 8. The CDR3 is CSVEAGTEKPYEQYF. The DNA for the CDR3 is TGCAGCGTTGAAGCCGGGACAGAAAAGCCCTACGAGCAGTACTTC.